This T cell receptor (beta chain) derives from a study of blood T cell repertoires in COVID-19. Study context: The United States, Italy and Spain supplied acute and convalescent COVID-19 samples.

This clone was recorded only once. V lost 0 bases and J 4 bases, leaving 9 bases between the germline ends. The CDR3 covers 14 residues. From germline, CDR1 is MNHNY and CDR2 SVGAGI (reference sequence). Repertoires were generated with immunoSEQ multiplex PCR, while TCRdb's copy carries only in-frame clones and drops some. The data hold around 150,000 clones, with 82% observed a single time. The clonotype was recovered from a middle-aged woman with COVID-19, enrolled during active disease. What was sequenced was peripheral blood. J is TRBJ1-2 and V is TRBV6-6; no firm D call. CDR3 sequence: CASSYSGIGYGYTF. CDR3 nucleotide sequence: TGTGCCAGCAGTTACTCGGGCATCGGCTATGGCTACACCTTC.